The 15 T cell receptor beta chains below were found in one sample sequenced in a study of blood T cell repertoires in COVID-19. Libraries were prepared by immunoSEQ multiplex PCR; TCRdb keeps only in-frame clonotypes and omits some of them. The sample holds under 300,000 clones, under 90% seen once. Sequenced material: peripheral blood. The receptors were sampled from a woman in her forties who had recovered from COVID-19.

The chain carries TRBV28 and TRBJ1-1, with D perhaps matching TRBD1 (6 bases). V lost 3 bases, J lost 0 bases, and 11 bases lay in between. Germline V gene lookup returns CDR1 MDHEN and CDR2 SYDVKM. The CDR3 consists of 15 residues. CDR3 in amino acids: CASSFYGTMNTEAFF. CDR3 DNA sequence: TGTGCCAGCAGTTTTTACGGGACAATGAACACTGAAGCTTTCTTT.

The gene calls are TRBV30 and TRBJ1-1; the match to TRBD1 covers 10 bases. Germline CDR1 is GTSNPN and CDR2 is SVGIG (reference sequence). Unmatched junction bases numbered 8, after V lost 3 bases and J lost 1 base. This CDR3 has 16 amino acids. The CDR3 loop reads CAWRVPGQGSNTEAFF. CDR3 DNA: TGTGCCTGGAGAGTCCCGGGACAGGGGTCGAACACTGAAGCTTTCTTT.

The CDR3 protein is CASSNRLAGEQFF. The CDR3 nucleotides are TGTGCCAGTAGTAACCGACTAGCGGGAGAGCAGTTCTTC. The chain combines TRBV19 with TRBJ2-1; 11 bases agree with TRBD2. The CDR3 is 13 residues long. Germline values: CDR1 LNHDA, CDR2 SQIVND (reference sequence). With V trimmed by 4 bases and J by 10 bases, 3 bases remained unmatched.

The V and J genes are TRBV28 and TRBJ1-4; 8 bases align to TRBD1. Per the germline V gene, CDR1 is MDHEN and CDR2 is SYDVKM. With 4 bases clipped from V and 0 bases from J, the junction kept 4 bases outside the gene matches. The CDR3 has 16 residues. CDR3 loop: CASSSGQAATNEKLFF. The DNA of the CDR3 is TGTGCCAGCAGTTCGGGACAGGCCGCAACTAATGAAAAACTGTTTTTT.

J is TRBJ2-1 and V is TRBV27; 12 bases map to TRBD2. This CDR3 spans 17 amino acids. After removal of 2 bases from V and 4 bases from J, the junction contained 6 bases not matched to a gene. Per germline, CDR1 MNHEY and CDR2 SMNVEV (reference sequence). The DNA for the CDR3 is TGTGCCAGCAGTTTACAGACTAGCGGGAGTAGATACAATGAGCAGTTCTTC. This translates into CASSLQTSGSRYNEQFF.

V usage is TRBV3-1 (or the pseudogene TRBV3-2) and J usage is TRBJ2-1, with TRBD2 matching over 10 bases. This CDR3 comprises 17 residues. V lost 0 bases and J lost 9; bases outside the gene matches: 11. The germline CDR1 and CDR2 sequences are LGHDT and YNNKEL (reference sequence). Here the CDR3 DNA reads TGTGCCAGCAGCCAAGATCTAGCGGGGGCACCGGTGGGTGAGCAGTTCTTC. Translating it yields CASSQDLAGAPVGEQFF.

The V call is TRBV18, the J call TRBJ1-6; TRBD1 might be the D (6 bases). The germline V and J ends were trimmed by 5 bases and 7 bases, with 15 bases remaining between them. This CDR3 has 15 amino acids. Germline V lookup: CDR1 KGHSH, CDR2 LQKENI. Written as DNA, the CDR3 is TGTGCCAGCTCATCCATACAGGGAGAGAATTCACCCCTCCACTTT. It encodes CASSSIQGENSPLHF.

The chain employs TRBV12-5 and TRBJ2-7; D gene uncertain. Germline CDR1 LGHNT, CDR2 FRNRAP. CDR3 length equals 13 residues. Trimming took 2 bases from V and 2 from J, leaving 7 bases between them. The CDR3 DNA is TGTGCTAGTGGTTTGAGTAGTGCCTACGAGCAGTACTTC. Protein sequence: CASGLSSAYEQYF.

The rearrangement links TRBV6-6 to TRBJ2-3; 9 nucleotides match TRBD2. The germline V gene has CDR1 MNHNY and CDR2 SVGAGI (reference sequence). Unmatched junction bases numbered 4, after V lost 11 bases and J lost 4 bases. This CDR3 spans 12 amino acids. The CDR3 region is CAVAGVSDTQYF. CDR3 sequence (DNA): TGTGCCGTAGCGGGAGTGTCAGATACGCAGTATTTT.

The CDR3 bases are TGTGCCAGCAGTGAATTGGCCGATGAGCAGTTCTTC. Protein: CASSELADEQFF. This chain uses TRBV2 with TRBJ2-1; D is unclear. The CDR3 has 12 amino acids. Trimming stripped 2 bases from V and 8 bases from J, with 7 bases between. Germline CDR1 reads SNHLY; CDR2 reads FYNNEI. Using reference TRBV2 and TRBJ2-1 for the parts outside the CDR3, the full variable domain is EPEVTQTPSHQVTQMGQEVILRCVPISNHLYFYWYRQILGQKVEFLVSFYNNEISEKSEIFDDQFSVERPDGSNFTLKIRSTKLEDSAMYFCASSELADEQFFGPGTRLTVL.

The gene calls are TRBV19 and TRBJ2-6; TRBD1 matches 8 bases. V lost 4 bases and J lost 0; bases outside the gene matches: 2. The germline CDR1 and CDR2 sequences are LNHDA and SQIVND (reference sequence). This CDR3 comprises 16 residues. Written as DNA, the CDR3 is TGTGCCAGTAGTAGCACAGGGGGCTCTGGGGCCAACGTCCTGACTTTC. It is translated as CASSSTGGSGANVLTF. Complete variable domain (other parts from reference TRBV19 and TRBJ2-6): DGGITQSPKYLFRKEGQNVTLSCEQNLNHDAMYWYRQDPGQGLRLIYYSQIVNDFQKGDIAEGYSVSREKKESFPLTVTSAQKNPTAFYLCASSSTGGSGANVLTFGAGSRLTVL.

V usage is TRBV3-1 (or the pseudogene TRBV3-2) and J usage is TRBJ2-7; 7 bases agree with TRBD1. Trimming took 1 base from V and 9 from J; bases not matched to a gene: 6. This CDR3 comprises 13 residues. Per the germline V gene, CDR1 is LGHDT and CDR2 is YNNKEL (reference sequence). CDR3 sequence: CASSQGRQGVQYF. The CDR3 bases are TGTGCCAGCAGCCAAGGGAGACAGGGAGTGCAGTACTTC.

This chain uses TRBV5-6 with TRBJ1-2; 9 nucleotides match TRBD1. There are 16 residues in the CDR3. The trim removed 4 bases at V and 7 bases at J, leaving 14 bases unmatched. Germline V gene data show CDR1 as SGHDT and CDR2 as YYEEEE. The CDR3 DNA reads TGTGCCAGCAGCCCTTACGGGGACAGGGTGTCTGGTGGCTACACCTTC. Translated, it gives CASSPYGDRVSGGYTF.

This clone was observed once. The chain carries TRBV7-9 and TRBJ1-5, with 9 bases matching TRBD1. Germline loops: CDR1 SEHNR, CDR2 FQNEAQ (reference sequence). The length of the CDR3 is 14 residues. The junction had 5 bases not matched to a gene; V was cut back by 5 bases and J by 6 bases. The CDR3 is CASSGQGFIQPQHF. CDR3 bases: TGTGCCAGCAGCGGACAGGGGTTTATTCAGCCCCAGCATTTT. The full variable domain, rest sourced from reference TRBV7-9 and TRBJ1-5, is DTGVSQNPRHKITKRGQNVTFRCDPISEHNRLYWYRQTLGQGPEFLTYFQNEAQLEKSRLLSDRFSAERPKGSFSTLEIQRTEQGDSAMYLCASSGQGFIQPQHFGDGTRLSIL.

The CDR3, as DNA: TGTGCCAGCAGCGACGGCGGGAGGAACGAGCAGTACTTC. Amino acids: CASSDGGRNEQYF. The J gene is TRBJ2-7, the V gene TRBV27; 8 bases agree with TRBD2. This CDR3 has 13 residues. Germline V gene lookup returns CDR1 MNHEY and CDR2 SMNVEV (reference sequence). V lost 6 bases to trimming and J lost 5 bases; unmatched junction nucleotides: 6.